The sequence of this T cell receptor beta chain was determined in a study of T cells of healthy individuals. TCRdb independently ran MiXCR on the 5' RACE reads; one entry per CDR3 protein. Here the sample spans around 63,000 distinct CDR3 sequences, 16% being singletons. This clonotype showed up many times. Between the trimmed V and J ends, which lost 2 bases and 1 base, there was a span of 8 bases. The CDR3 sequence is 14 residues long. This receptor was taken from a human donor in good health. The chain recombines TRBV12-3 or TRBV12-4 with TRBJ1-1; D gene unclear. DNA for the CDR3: TGTGCCAGCAGTTTACGTGGTTGGAACACTGAAGCTTTCTTT. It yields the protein CASSLRGWNTEAFF.